The 10 T cell receptor beta chains presented below share a single source sample, sequenced in a study of T-cell reconstitution after alpha-beta-depleted transplantation in children. As it was prepared, the TCRbeta library received unique molecular identifiers. Each CDR3 protein gets one entry after TCRdb re-called the PCR reads with MiXCR. The sample records tens of thousands of distinct CDR3 sequences, around a sixth being singletons. The material sequenced was PBMCs, mostly from graft donor cells, taken 360 days after TCRalphabeta/CD19-depleted stem cell transplant. The receptors originated from a male patient between 2 and 9 years old who had a stem cell transplant for acute lymphoblastic leukemia, so the T cells may come from the graft donor.

The table lists this clonotype with a few counts. The rearrangement links TRBV29-1 to TRBJ2-3; 9 nucleotides agree with TRBD1. The CDR3 loop spans 17 amino acids. Trimming removed 0 bases from V and 2 bases from J; junction bases left unmatched: 9. CDR1 and CDR2 from the germline V gene are SQVTM and ANQGSEA. The CDR3 sequence: CSVEDWDRDTVTDTQYF. The DNA of the CDR3 is TGCAGCGTTGAAGACTGGGACAGGGATACGGTCACAGATACGCAGTATTTT.

This clonotype was observed at least ten times. The chain combines TRBV12-3 or TRBV12-4 with TRBJ2-7; D could derive from TRBD1 or TRBD2 (5 bases each). The CDR3 contains 13 residues. With 3 bases removed from V and 0 bases from J, the gap between germline ends came to 6 bases. CDR3 bases: TGTGCCAGCAGTTTGGGGACCTCCTACGAGCAGTACTTC. Protein sequence: CASSLGTSYEQYF.

This clonotype came up many times. The chain carries TRBV5-1 and TRBJ2-1; TRBD1 is a possible D gene (6 bases). Germline V gene sequence: CDR1 SGHRS, CDR2 YFSETQ. The V end was cut by 0 bases, the J end by 0 bases, with 7 bases between. CDR3 length: 15 residues. CDR3 in amino acids: CASSLVGASYNEQFF. The CDR3 DNA follows: TGCGCCAGCAGCTTGGTGGGGGCCTCCTACAATGAGCAGTTCTTC. Supplemented by reference TRBV5-1 and TRBJ2-1, the full variable domain reads KAGVTQTPRYLIKTRGQQVTLSCSPISGHRSVSWYQQTPGQGLQFLFEYFSETQRNKGNFPGRFSGRQFSNSRSEMNVSTLELGDSALYLCASSLVGASYNEQFFGPGTRLTVL.

The CDR3 sequence is CASRRPGHSYEQYF. CDR3 DNA sequence: TGCGCCAGCAGGCGCCCGGGACATTCCTACGAGCAGTACTTC. The gene calls are TRBV5-1 and TRBJ2-7; D is perhaps TRBD1 (6 bases). The CDR3 covers 14 residues. V lost 5 bases to trimming and J lost 1 base, with 13 bases between them. Germline CDR1 and CDR2: SGHRS and YFSETQ.

The V call is TRBV20-1, the J call TRBJ2-2; tentatively, D is TRBD1 (6 bases). V was clipped by 6 bases and J by 5 bases, with 13 bases between them. In germline, CDR1 is DFQATT, CDR2 SNEGSKA (reference sequence). This CDR3 has 13 amino acids. The CDR3 loop reads CSAQLRGTGELFF. The DNA of the CDR3 is TGCAGTGCACAGCTCAGGGGAACCGGGGAGCTGTTTTTT.

J is TRBJ2-1 and V is TRBV12-3 or TRBV12-4; TRBD2 aligns across 12 bases. V shed 6 bases, J shed 4 bases, and the junction held 10 bases outside the gene matches. The CDR3 spans 17 residues. DNA for the CDR3: TGTGCCAGCAGACCGGGACTAGCGGGTCCCATTTACAATGAGCAGTTCTTC. Its protein is CASRPGLAGPIYNEQFF.

The CDR3 nucleotides read TGTGCCAGCAGCGTCAGACGGGGCTCCGAGCAGTACTTC. Its protein product is CASSVRRGSEQYF. This chain links TRBV13 with TRBJ2-7, with D perhaps TRBD1 or TRBD2 (5 bases each). The ends were cut back, 5 bases at V and 6 bases at J, with 14 bases in the middle. Per germline, CDR1 PRHDT and CDR2 FYEKMQ (reference sequence). The CDR3 contains 13 residues.

The chain has TRBV6-5 and TRBJ2-2; perhaps TRBD2 as D (6 bases). The V end lost 1 base, the J end lost 0 bases, and 6 bases lay between the germline ends. Germline V lookup: CDR1 MNHEY, CDR2 SVGAGI. The CDR3 has 15 residues. This CDR3 reads CASSYWGANTGELFF. CDR3 nucleotide sequence: TGTGCCAGCAGTTACTGGGGGGCGAACACCGGGGAGCTGTTTTTT.

Here the CDR3 reads CSVAWDRVFSSTDTQYF. CDR3 coding DNA: TGCAGCGTCGCCTGGGACAGGGTCTTTTCTAGCACAGATACGCAGTATTTT. The chain combines TRBV29-1 with TRBJ2-3; 9 bases match TRBD1. The CDR3 extends over 17 amino acids. V dropped 6 bases and J dropped 0; count of bases not matched to a gene: 13. Per the germline V gene, CDR1 is SQVTM and CDR2 is ANQGSEA.

This clonotype was detected only once. This may be a read error, as it is one base from a much larger clone. The chain carries TRBV5-1 and TRBJ2-5; no firm D call. Germline-derived CDR1 and CDR2 are SGHRS and YFSETQ. This CDR3 is built from 13 residues. The CDR3 here is CASSLGTVETRYF. The CDR3 DNA sequence: TGCGCCAGCAGCCTCGGTACCGTAGAGACCCGGTACTTC.